Below, 24 T cell receptor beta chains from the same sample are listed, as sequenced in a study of blood T cell repertoires in COVID-19 (dated by TCRdb to about 2020). The method was the immunoSEQ multiplex PCR assay. In TCRdb, the immuneACCESS table is reduced to in-frame sequences with V and J assigned. These tables do not hold every clone; where another copy was compared, an unresolved V gene accounts for under half, and the others remain unexplained. This sample holds under 500,000 clones; 87% were observed only once. The leading ten clones occupy approximately 2% of the sample. The sequenced sample was PBMCs or T cells enriched from blood (not recorded which). The receptors shown here come from a woman between 18 and 29 years old with acute COVID-19.

The CDR3 reads CASSLSSGFDYGYTF. The CDR3 bases are TGTGCCAGCAGTTTATCGTCAGGGTTTGACTATGGCTACACCTTC. The V gene is TRBV27, the J gene TRBJ1-2, with a tentative D call TRBD1 (5 bases). V shed 0 bases and J shed 3 bases, with 11 bases lying between them. This CDR3 is built from 15 residues. From germline, CDR1 is MNHEY and CDR2 SMNVEV (reference sequence).

The rearrangement uses TRBV2 and TRBJ2-7, with D hard to call. V lost 5 bases to trimming and J lost 2 bases, with 4 bases between them. There are 11 residues in the CDR3. The germline gives CDR1 SNHLY, CDR2 FYNNEI. The CDR3 nucleotides are TGTGCCAGCAGTTCTGCCTACGAGCAGTACTTC. It translates to CASSSAYEQYF.

The chain couples TRBV7-8 to TRBJ2-1; 7 bases agree with TRBD1. The V gene's germline CDR1 is SGHVS and CDR2 FQNEAQ. J lost 4 bases, V lost 4 bases, and 7 bases had no gene match. This CDR3 is built from 15 residues. CDR3 protein: CASSYYRGSYNEQFF. DNA for the CDR3: TGTGCCAGCAGCTACTACAGGGGCTCTTACAATGAGCAGTTCTTC.

The chain has TRBV9 and TRBJ2-3; no clear D. The germline gives CDR1 SGDLS, CDR2 YYNGEE. Trimming removed 2 bases at V and 6 bases at J, with 10 bases between. The CDR3 spans 13 residues. The CDR3 loop is CASSVGAVDTQYF. DNA for the CDR3: TGTGCCAGCAGCGTTGGTGCAGTCGATACGCAGTATTTT.

V is TRBV27 and J is TRBJ1-6; TRBD1 aligns across 7 bases. The CDR3 extends over 14 amino acids. From germline, CDR1 is MNHEY and CDR2 SMNVEV (reference sequence). With V trimmed by 7 bases and J by 7 bases, 7 bases remained unmatched. The CDR3 DNA is TGTGCCAGCACCCACGACAGGGAAAATTCACCCCTCCACTTT. Its translation: CASTHDRENSPLHF.

The CDR3 spells CASSLAGGGAPETQYF. DNA for the CDR3: TGTGCCAGCAGCCTCGCGGGCGGGGGGGCTCCGGAGACCCAGTACTTC. This chain links TRBV3-1 (or the pseudogene TRBV3-2) with TRBJ2-5, with 9 nucleotides matching TRBD2. CDR3 length equals 16 residues. Losses at the gene ends were 4 bases for V and 5 bases for J; bases not matched to a gene: 11. Germline CDR1 LGHDT, CDR2 YNNKEL (reference sequence).

This clone was picked up one time. The chain employs TRBV5-1 and TRBJ2-3, with TRBD2 matching over 13 bases. The V segment lost 2 bases and the J segment 9 bases; nucleotides outside the gene matches: 6. Per the germline V gene, CDR1 is SGHRS and CDR2 is YFSETQ. The CDR3 length is 15 residues. The CDR3: CASSLGTSGVGTQYF. Here the CDR3 DNA reads TGCGCCAGCAGCTTAGGGACTAGCGGGGTTGGGACGCAGTATTTT.

The V gene is TRBV9, the J gene TRBJ2-3; the match to TRBD1 covers 11 bases. The CDR3 sequence is 15 residues long. V lost 7 bases, J lost 2 bases, and 6 bases stayed unmatched. CDR1 is SGDLS and CDR2 is YYNGEE in the germline V gene. The CDR3 DNA reads TGTGCCAGCGCTGGGGACAGGGGGATCACAGATACGCAGTATTTT. Amino acid sequence: CASAGDRGITDTQYF. Full variable domain (outside the CDR3, taken from reference TRBV9 and TRBJ2-3): DSGVTQTPKHLITATGQRVTLRCSPRSGDLSVYWYQQSLDQGLQFLIQYYNGEERAKGNILERFSAQQFPDLHSELNLSSLELGDSALYFCASAGDRGITDTQYFGPGTRLTVL.

V usage is TRBV11-2 and J usage is TRBJ2-1; tentatively, D is TRBD2 (5 bases). The CDR3 has 14 amino acids. The V end was cut by 8 bases, the J end by 0 bases, with 11 bases between. Germline CDR1 SGHAT, CDR2 FQNNGV. The CDR3 reads CASRLGSSYNEQFF. For the CDR3, the DNA is TGTGCCAGCCGGTTAGGGAGCTCCTACAATGAGCAGTTCTTC.

This rearrangement joins TRBV27 to TRBJ2-7, with D perhaps TRBD1 (6 bases). The germline V and J ends were trimmed by 4 bases and 1 base, with 14 bases remaining between them. This CDR3 has 15 amino acids. CDR1 is MNHEY and CDR2 is SMNVEV in the germline V gene (reference sequence). In nucleotides, the CDR3 is TGTGCCAGCAGTTCAGTGTCAGGACAGTCCTACGAGCAGTACTTC. It is translated as CASSSVSGQSYEQYF.

The chain carries TRBV6-1 and TRBJ1-2; the D gene is possibly TRBD1 (6 bases). Germline CDR1 reads MNHNS; CDR2 reads SASEGT. The CDR3 is made up of 12 amino acids. The germline V and J ends were trimmed by 3 bases and 5 bases, with 7 bases remaining between them. CDR3 DNA: TGTGCCAGCAGTGACAGGGGTTATGGCTACACCTTC. It specifies CASSDRGYGYTF.

This chain joins TRBV11-2 and TRBJ2-7, with D hard to call. The germline V gene encodes CDR1 SGHAT and CDR2 FQNNGV. The V end lost 5 bases, the J end lost 3 bases, and 5 bases lay between the germline ends. The CDR3 runs to 11 residues. CDR3 sequence (DNA): TGTGCCAGCAGCCTGTTCTACGAGCAGTACTTC. Translated: CASSLFYEQYF.

The V and J genes are TRBV28 and TRBJ2-5; D is unresolved. Trimming pared 6 bases from V and 4 bases from J, leaving 12 bases between. Germline values: CDR1 MDHEN, CDR2 SYDVKM. This CDR3 region has 13 residues. The CDR3, as DNA: TGTGCCAGCAGCCCTCCTCTCAGAGAGACCCAGTACTTC. Translating gives CASSPPLRETQYF.

The V call is TRBV28, the J call TRBJ1-2; possible D gene TRBD1, 6 bases. V was pared by 6 bases and J by 8 bases, with 16 bases between. This CDR3 comprises 13 residues. CDR1 is MDHEN and CDR2 is SYDVKM in the germline V gene. CDR3 nucleotides: TGTGCCAGCAGCCCGAGGGGGTTCGTAGGCTACACCTTC. Its translation is CASSPRGFVGYTF.

V gene TRBV4-3 combines with J gene TRBJ1-4, with D tentatively TRBD1 (5 bases). Trimming took 0 bases from V and 5 from J, leaving 16 bases between them. CDR3 length equals 17 residues. Per the germline V gene, CDR1 is LGHNA and CDR2 is YSLEER. This chain's CDR3 is CASSQDWGGSLNEKLFF. The CDR3 DNA reads as TGCGCCAGCAGCCAAGATTGGGGCGGGAGTCTGAATGAAAAACTGTTTTTT.

The chain uses TRBV27 and TRBJ1-5; no definite D call. The CDR3 extends over 14 amino acids. Trimming removed 4 bases at V and 1 base at J, with 8 bases between. Germline V gene lookup returns CDR1 MNHEY and CDR2 SMNVEV (reference sequence). In nucleotides, the CDR3 is TGTGCCAGCAGTTCATCCCTAAGCAATCAGCCCCAGCATTTT. Protein product: CASSSSLSNQPQHF.

V and J are TRBV16 and TRBJ2-1, with TRBD2 identical over 12 bases. Germline CDR1 reads KGHSY; CDR2 reads FQNENV. V shed 4 bases, J shed 6 bases, and the junction held 7 bases outside the gene matches. The CDR3 runs 16 residues. The CDR3: CASSLSLTSGGNEQFF. The CDR3 DNA is TGTGCCAGCAGCCTTTCTTTGACTAGCGGGGGCAATGAGCAGTTCTTC.

V and J are TRBV27 and TRBJ1-6; 7 bases are shared with TRBD1. J lost 13 bases, V lost 5 bases, and 2 bases had no gene match. The CDR3 is 11 amino acids. The germline V gene encodes CDR1 MNHEY and CDR2 SMNVEV (reference sequence). CDR3 sequence: CASSAGGPLHF. As DNA, the CDR3 is TGTGCCAGCAGTGCAGGGGGGCCCCTCCACTTT.

The V and J genes are TRBV19 and TRBJ2-2; 14 bases match TRBD2. Germline V lookup: CDR1 LNHDA, CDR2 SQIVND (reference sequence). V dropped 6 bases and J dropped 2; count of bases not matched to a gene: 14. The length of the CDR3 is 20 residues. The CDR3 coding sequence is TGTGCCAGTAGGGCCCGGTTGGGGACTAGCGGGAGCCCTAACACCGGGGAGCTGTTTTTT. Translating gives CASRARLGTSGSPNTGELFF.

V and J are TRBV6-5 and TRBJ1-2; D ambiguous. This CDR3 has 13 residues. Between the trimmed V and J ends, which lost 6 bases and 0 bases, there was a span of 8 bases. In germline, CDR1 is MNHEY, CDR2 SVGAGI. CDR3 DNA sequence: TGTGCCAGCAGGGCCCTCGCTAACTATGGCTACACCTTC. Translating gives CASRALANYGYTF.

The gene calls are TRBV7-6 and TRBJ2-3; D perhaps matches TRBD2 (6 bases). The CDR3 totals 16 residues. Deletions cut 0 bases from V and 1 base from J, with 11 bases between. In germline, CDR1 is SGHVS, CDR2 FNYEAQ. CDR3 in DNA: TGTGCCAGCAGCTTAGCTGGCGGGGTGGGCACAGATACGCAGTATTTT. Protein product: CASSLAGGVGTDTQYF.

This chain joins TRBV5-1 and TRBJ1-2; the D gene is possibly TRBD1 (6 bases). Trimming left V 1 base short and J 8 bases short, with 15 bases between. CDR3 size: 14 residues. Germline V gives CDR1 SGHRS, CDR2 YFSETQ. The CDR3 DNA reads TGCGCCAGCAGCTTGCCAGGGACACGGGCAGGCTACACCTTC. Protein sequence: CASSLPGTRAGYTF.

The chain is built from TRBV6-5 and TRBJ1-2; D perhaps matches TRBD1 (5 bases). The CDR3 contains 15 residues. The germline V gene has CDR1 MNHEY and CDR2 SVGAGI. Deletions cut 6 bases from V and 4 bases from J, with 18 bases between. This CDR3 reads CASRVRDSRAYGYTF. DNA of the CDR3: TGTGCCAGCAGAGTTAGGGACTCTAGGGCCTATGGCTACACCTTC.

This clone was recorded only once. CDR3 region: CASSRQSGFGTEAFF. CDR3 bases: TGTGCCAGCAGTCGACAGTCAGGGTTCGGCACTGAAGCTTTCTTT. The rearrangement links TRBV7-9 to TRBJ1-1; a weak D match, TRBD1 (5 bases). The germline V gene has CDR1 SEHNR and CDR2 FQNEAQ (reference sequence). V lost 6 bases, J lost 4 bases, and 18 bases lay in between. This CDR3 has 15 amino acids.